These T cell receptor beta chains were read from a single sample in a study of blood T cell repertoires in COVID-19. Generated by immunoSEQ multiplex PCR, the TCRdb table keeps only in-frame clones and is missing some. The sample contains roughly 170,000 clones, around 80% of which appear only once. Sequenced material: peripheral blood. The receptor set was obtained from a human donor in a cohort sampled during active COVID-19. Each CDR3 is given with its conserved first and last residue. D genes are given only for firm matches. Clone size is stated in some rows and not others, as once, few, many or a class when expanded.

TGCAGCTCCCTCCCGACTAGCGGGGGGGGAGATACGCAGTATTTT	CSSLPTSGGGDTQYF	TRBJ2-3	15	-	TRBD2	TRBV29-1
TGCGCCAGCAGCTCCGACAGGGGTTATACTGGGGCCAACGTCCTGACTTTC	CASSSDRGYTGANVLTF	TRBJ2-6	17	many	TRBD1	TRBV5-1
TGTGCCAGCAGCCGGACTAGCGGGTCCTACGAGCAGTACTTC	CASSRTSGSYEQYF	TRBJ2-7	14	few	TRBD2	TRBV4-2
TGTGCCAGCAATTCTCTCAGGGACAGGTCCTACGAGCAGTACTTC	CASNSLRDRSYEQYF	TRBJ2-7	15	once	TRBD1	TRBV6-4
TGTGCCAGCAGTCCTCAACAGCAGAATCAGCCCCAGCATTTT	CASSPQQQNQPQHF	TRBJ1-5	14	-	-	TRBV6-5
TGTGCCAGCAGCGTAGGACCGGGGAGAGGTGACGAGCAGTACTTC	CASSVGPGRGDEQYF	TRBJ2-7	15	-	-	TRBV9
TGTGCCAGCAGCAAAGACGGGGGACACCAAGAGACCCAGTACTTC	CASSKDGGHQETQYF	TRBJ2-5	15	once	-	TRBV21-1
TGTGCCAGCAGCCCGACTCGTGGGGAGCTGTTTTTT	CASSPTRGELFF	TRBJ2-2	12	-	-	TRBV5-4
TGTGCCAGCAGCCCTGGGCTTAGCTCCTACAATGAGCAGTTCTTC	CASSPGLSSYNEQFF	TRBJ2-1	15	-	-	TRBV11-3
TGTGCCAGCAGCTTAGGTCTGACGGACCTAGCGGGGGGCAAGGACGAGCAGTACTTC	CASSLGLTDLAGGKDEQYF	TRBJ2-7	19	-	TRBD2	TRBV7-9
TGTGCCAGTAGTCTCCAGGTAAATTCACCCCTCCACTTT	CASSLQVNSPLHF	TRBJ1-6	13	-	-	TRBV19
TGTGCCAGCAGCTCCCATCGACCGGGACTAGCGGAAATTCAAGAGACCCAGTACTTC	CASSSHRPGLAEIQETQYF	TRBJ2-5	19	once	TRBD2	TRBV9
TGCGCCAGCAGCTTGGGGGCTAGCGGGGGAGGCGGTCCTCAGGAGACCCAGTACTTC	CASSLGASGGGGPQETQYF	TRBJ2-5	19	-	TRBD2	TRBV5-1
TGTGCCAGCAGTCCCGGACAGGGCCGGGATGGCTACACCTTC	CASSPGQGRDGYTF	TRBJ1-2	14	-	TRBD1	TRBV27
TGTGCCAGCAGCCCGACCAGCGGGGGGGCTAGAAATGAGCAGTTCTTC	CASSPTSGGARNEQFF	TRBJ2-1	16	-	TRBD2	TRBV7-2
TGTGCCACCAGTGATTGGTTCGGGGTTCGTTACAATGAGCAGTTCTTC	CATSDWFGVRYNEQFF	TRBJ2-1	16	-	-	TRBV24-1
TGCGCCAGCAGACCGAGCGGGGGGGCATACGAGCAGTACTTC	CASRPSGGAYEQYF	TRBJ2-7	14	-	TRBD2	TRBV5-1
TGTGCCACCTCCGACAGGCGTTCCTACGAGCAGTACTTC	CATSDRRSYEQYF	TRBJ2-7	13	-	-	TRBV19
TGCGCCAGCAGCTGGGACAGGAGTAGCAGCTCCTATAATTCACCCCTCCACTTT	CASSWDRSSSSYNSPLHF	TRBJ1-6	18	-	TRBD1	TRBV5-1
TGCGCCAGCAGCTTGGCCGTGACAGAGAATTCACCCCTCCACTTT	CASSLAVTENSPLHF	TRBJ1-6	15	-	-	TRBV5-1
TGTGCCAGCAGCTGGAGACTCGCCGGGGAGACCCAGTACTTC	CASSWRLAGETQYF	TRBJ2-5	14	-	-	TRBV11-2
TGTGCCAGCAGTTATTCGACAGGGGAGTACGAGCAGTACTTC	CASSYSTGEYEQYF	TRBJ2-7	14	-	TRBD1	TRBV6-6